The 7 T cell receptor beta chains below all came from one sample that was sequenced in a study of blood T cell repertoires in COVID-19. Assay: immunoSEQ multiplex PCR; the TCRdb copy retains only in-frame clones and omits some. The sample gives around 80,000 clones, almost 85% of which show up once; approximately 12% is in the top ten. The sample taken for sequencing was peripheral blood. The receptors were gathered from a man of 80 years or more with acute or convalescent COVID-19.

The chain has TRBV7-2 and TRBJ1-2, with a tentative D call TRBD1 (6 bases). This CDR3 has 16 amino acids. CDR1 SGHTA and CDR2 FQGNSA come from the germline V gene. V dropped 1 base and J dropped 4 bases, with 16 bases sitting between them. The CDR3 bases are TGTGCCAGCAGCTTAGTGGGGGAAGGGGGTATCTATGGCTACACCTTC. Protein sequence: CASSLVGEGGIYGYTF.

A few counts support this clone. The genes are TRBV24-1 and TRBJ2-3; 9 nucleotides match TRBD1. V gave up 2 bases and J gave up 7 bases; unmatched junction bases: 6. This CDR3 spans 15 amino acids. Germline V gene data show CDR1 as KGHDR and CDR2 as SFDVKD. The CDR3 here is CATSDSGQGYYTQYF. The DNA for the CDR3 is TGTGCCACCAGTGATTCGGGACAGGGCTACTATACGCAGTATTTT.

The chain joins TRBV9 to TRBJ2-2; perhaps TRBD2 as D (6 bases). The CDR3 spans 17 residues. V was trimmed by 0 bases and J by 3 bases, leaving 15 bases between them. Per germline, CDR1 SGDLS and CDR2 YYNGEE. In DNA form, the CDR3 reads TGTGCCAGCAGCGTAGCTAATCCTAGCGAATACACCGGGGAGCTGTTTTTT. Protein sequence: CASSVANPSEYTGELFF. Combining the CDR3 with reference TRBV9 and TRBJ2-2 gives the whole variable domain DSGVTQTPKHLITATGQRVTLRCSPRSGDLSVYWYQQSLDQGLQFLIQYYNGEERAKGNILERFSAQQFPDLHSELNLSSLELGDSALYFCASSVANPSEYTGELFFGEGSRLTVL.

V and J are TRBV2 and TRBJ1-2, with D tentatively TRBD1 (6 bases). Trimming took 9 bases from V and 5 from J, leaving 22 bases between them. In germline, CDR1 is SNHLY, CDR2 FYNNEI. This CDR3 comprises 15 residues. CDR3 loop: CASRQIQGQSYGYTF. The CDR3 nucleotides read TGTGCCAGTCGACAGATCCAGGGGCAGTCTTATGGCTACACCTTC.

The V call is TRBV3-1 (or the pseudogene TRBV3-2), the J call TRBJ1-2, with a tentative D call TRBD1 (6 bases). The CDR3 is 14 amino acids. Germline CDR1 LGHDT, CDR2 YNNKEL (reference sequence). V was cut by 4 bases and J by 8 bases, with 17 bases left in between. CDR3 sequence reads: CASSPPRGSSGYTF. The CDR3 DNA reads as TGTGCCAGCAGCCCCCCCAGGGGAAGCAGCGGCTACACCTTC.

The V gene is TRBV19, the J gene TRBJ1-2, with 7 nucleotides matching TRBD1. CDR3 length: 13 amino acids. The germline gives CDR1 LNHDA, CDR2 SQIVND (reference sequence). V shed 3 bases and J 5 bases; nucleotides not matched to a gene: 3. The CDR3 coding sequence is TGTGCCAGTAGTATCCCGACAGGGTATGGCTACACCTTC. Its protein product is CASSIPTGYGYTF.

This chain joins TRBV6-6 and TRBJ2-7; 12 bases map to TRBD1. Trimming at V came to 6 bases and at J to 6 bases, leaving 12 bases not matched to a gene. Per the germline V gene, CDR1 is MNHNY and CDR2 is SVGAGI (reference sequence). The CDR3 loop spans 16 amino acids. DNA of the CDR3: TGTGCCAGCAGAGACCATCCGGGACAGGGGGCATCCGAGCAGTACTTC. This sequence encodes CASRDHPGQGASEQYF.